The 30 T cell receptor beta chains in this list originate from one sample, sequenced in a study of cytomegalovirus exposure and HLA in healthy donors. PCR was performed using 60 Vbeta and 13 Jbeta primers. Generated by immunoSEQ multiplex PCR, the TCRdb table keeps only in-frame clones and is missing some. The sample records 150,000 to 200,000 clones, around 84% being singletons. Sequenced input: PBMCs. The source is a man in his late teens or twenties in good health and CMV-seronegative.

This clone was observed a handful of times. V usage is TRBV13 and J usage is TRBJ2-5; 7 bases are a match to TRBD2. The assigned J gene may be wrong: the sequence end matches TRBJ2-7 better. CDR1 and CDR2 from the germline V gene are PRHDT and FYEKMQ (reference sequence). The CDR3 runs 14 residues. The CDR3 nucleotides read TGTGCCAGCAGCTTAGGAGCGGGGCTCTACGAGCAGTACTTC. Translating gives CASSLGAGLYEQYF.

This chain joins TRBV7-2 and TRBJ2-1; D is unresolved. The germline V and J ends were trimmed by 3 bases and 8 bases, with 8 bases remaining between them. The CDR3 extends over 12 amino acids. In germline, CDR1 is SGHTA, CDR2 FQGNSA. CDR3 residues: CASSFGAHEQFF. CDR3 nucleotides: TGTGCCAGCAGCTTCGGAGCCCATGAGCAGTTCTTC.

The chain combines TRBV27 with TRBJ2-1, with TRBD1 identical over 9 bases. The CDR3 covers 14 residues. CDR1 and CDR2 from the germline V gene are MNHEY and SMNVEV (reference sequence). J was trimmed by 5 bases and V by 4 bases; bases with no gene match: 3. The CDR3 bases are TGTGCCAGCAGTTCATGGGACAGGGACAATGAGCAGTTCTTC. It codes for CASSSWDRDNEQFF.

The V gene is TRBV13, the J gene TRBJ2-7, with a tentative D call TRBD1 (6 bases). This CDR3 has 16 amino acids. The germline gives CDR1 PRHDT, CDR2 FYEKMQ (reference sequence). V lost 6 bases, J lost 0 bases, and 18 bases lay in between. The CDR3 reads CASSEGGDYTSYEQYF. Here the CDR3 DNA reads TGTGCCAGCAGTGAAGGGGGTGACTATACCTCCTACGAGCAGTACTTC.

CDR3 protein: CASSLISGGSYEQYF. The DNA for the CDR3 is TGCGCCAGCAGCTTGATTTCAGGAGGCTCCTACGAGCAGTACTTC. V is TRBV5-1 and J is TRBJ2-7; possible D gene TRBD2, 5 bases. In germline, CDR1 is SGHRS, CDR2 YFSETQ. With 1 base removed from V and 0 bases from J, the gap between germline ends came to 11 bases. The CDR3 is 15 residues long.

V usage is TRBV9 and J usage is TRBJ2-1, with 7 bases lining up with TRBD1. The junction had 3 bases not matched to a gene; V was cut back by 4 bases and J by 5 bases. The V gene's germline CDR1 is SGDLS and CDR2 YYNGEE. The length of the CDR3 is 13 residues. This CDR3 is CASSKTGDNEQFF. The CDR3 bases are TGTGCCAGCAGCAAAACAGGGGACAATGAGCAGTTCTTC.

CDR3: CASSFKRGVYEQYF. DNA for the CDR3: TGTGCCAGCAGCTTTAAGCGGGGGGTCTACGAGCAGTACTTC. The chain links TRBV7-8 to TRBJ2-7, with 9 bases matching TRBD2. Germline V gives CDR1 SGHVS, CDR2 FQNEAQ. The CDR3 has 14 amino acids. J gave up 3 bases and V 3 bases, and 3 bases lay outside the gene matches.

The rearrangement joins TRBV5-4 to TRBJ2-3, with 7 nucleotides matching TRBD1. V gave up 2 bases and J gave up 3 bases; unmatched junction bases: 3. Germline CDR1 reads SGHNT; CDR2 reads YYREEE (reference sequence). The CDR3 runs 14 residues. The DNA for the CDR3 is TGTGCCAGCAGCTTCCGGACAGGTACAGATACGCAGTATTTT. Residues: CASSFRTGTDTQYF.

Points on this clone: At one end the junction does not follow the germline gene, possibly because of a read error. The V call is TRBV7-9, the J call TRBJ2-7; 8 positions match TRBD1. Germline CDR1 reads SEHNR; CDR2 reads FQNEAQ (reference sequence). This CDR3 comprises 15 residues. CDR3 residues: CSSSFGTGLSYEQYF. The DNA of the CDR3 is TGTTCCAGCAGCTTCGGGACAGGCCTTTCCTACGAGCAGTACTTC.

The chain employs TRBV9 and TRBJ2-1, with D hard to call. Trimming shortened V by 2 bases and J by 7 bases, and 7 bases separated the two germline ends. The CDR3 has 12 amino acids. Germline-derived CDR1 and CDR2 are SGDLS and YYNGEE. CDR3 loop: CASSVALNEQFF. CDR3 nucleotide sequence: TGTGCCAGCAGCGTCGCACTAAATGAGCAGTTCTTC.

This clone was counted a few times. DNA for the CDR3: TGTGCCAGCAGCTCCCCTGGGCGTAATGAAAAACTGTTTTTT. Protein: CASSSPGRNEKLFF. This chain links TRBV28 with TRBJ1-4; the D is unclear. V was pared by 6 bases and J by 4 bases, with 12 bases between. The V gene's germline CDR1 is MDHEN and CDR2 SYDVKM. CDR3 length equals 14 residues.

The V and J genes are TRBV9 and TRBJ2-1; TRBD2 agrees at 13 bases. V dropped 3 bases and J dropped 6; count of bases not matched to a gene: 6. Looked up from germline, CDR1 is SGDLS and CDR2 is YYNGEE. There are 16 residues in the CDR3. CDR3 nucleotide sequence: TGTGCCAGCAGCGAACGACTAGCGGGGGGCTCCAATGAGCAGTTCTTC. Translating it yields CASSERLAGGSNEQFF.

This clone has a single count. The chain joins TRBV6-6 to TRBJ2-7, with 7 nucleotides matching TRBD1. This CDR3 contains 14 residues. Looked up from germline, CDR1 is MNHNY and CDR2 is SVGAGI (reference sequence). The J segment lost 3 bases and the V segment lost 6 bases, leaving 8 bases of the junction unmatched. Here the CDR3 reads CASSRSTGNYEQYF. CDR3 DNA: TGTGCCAGCAGCCGATCGACAGGGAACTACGAGCAGTACTTC.

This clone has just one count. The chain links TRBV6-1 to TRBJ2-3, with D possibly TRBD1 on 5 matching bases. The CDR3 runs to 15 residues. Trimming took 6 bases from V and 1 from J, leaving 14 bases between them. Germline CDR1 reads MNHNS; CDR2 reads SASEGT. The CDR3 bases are TGTGCCAGCAGAAAGGGGCCCGAGGGCACAGATACGCAGTATTTT. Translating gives CASRKGPEGTDTQYF.

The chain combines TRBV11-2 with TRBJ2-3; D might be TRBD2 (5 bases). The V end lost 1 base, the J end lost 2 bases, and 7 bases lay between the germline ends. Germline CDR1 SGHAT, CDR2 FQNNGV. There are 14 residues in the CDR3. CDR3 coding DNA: TGTGCCAGCAGCTTAGGGACTGCCACAGATACGCAGTATTTT. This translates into CASSLGTATDTQYF.

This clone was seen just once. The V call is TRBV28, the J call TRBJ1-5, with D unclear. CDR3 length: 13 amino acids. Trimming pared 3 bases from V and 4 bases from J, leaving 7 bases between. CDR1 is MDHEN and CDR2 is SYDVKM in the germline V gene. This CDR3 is CASSLVANQPQHF. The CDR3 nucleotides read TGTGCCAGCAGTTTGGTGGCAAATCAGCCCCAGCATTTT.

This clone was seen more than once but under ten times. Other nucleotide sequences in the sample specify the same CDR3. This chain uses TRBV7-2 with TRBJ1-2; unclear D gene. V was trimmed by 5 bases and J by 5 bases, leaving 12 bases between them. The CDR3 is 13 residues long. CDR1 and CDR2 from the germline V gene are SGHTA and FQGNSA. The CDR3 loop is CASSPPGGYGYTF. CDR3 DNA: TGTGCCAGCAGCCCCCCTGGCGGGTATGGCTACACCTTC.

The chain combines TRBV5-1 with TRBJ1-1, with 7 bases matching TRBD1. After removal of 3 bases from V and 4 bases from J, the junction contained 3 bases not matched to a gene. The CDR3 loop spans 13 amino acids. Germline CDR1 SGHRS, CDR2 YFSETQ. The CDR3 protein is CASSSNRGTEAFF. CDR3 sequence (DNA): TGCGCCAGCAGCTCGAACAGGGGCACTGAAGCTTTCTTT.

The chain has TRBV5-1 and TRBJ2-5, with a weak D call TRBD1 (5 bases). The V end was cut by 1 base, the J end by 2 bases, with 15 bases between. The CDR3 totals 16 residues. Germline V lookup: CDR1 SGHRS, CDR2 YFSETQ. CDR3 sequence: CASSLRQGVRQETQYF. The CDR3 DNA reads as TGCGCCAGCAGCTTGAGGCAGGGCGTCAGGCAAGAGACCCAGTACTTC.

The CDR3 sequence: CASSLVSLVYNSPLHF. DNA of the CDR3: TGTGCCAGCAGCTTGGTCTCTCTTGTCTATAATTCACCCCTCCACTTT. The V call is TRBV5-6, the J call TRBJ1-6; D is unresolved. The V end lost 0 bases, the J end lost 3 bases, and 10 bases lay between the germline ends. Germline V CDR1 and CDR2: SGHDT, YYEEEE. This CDR3 has 16 amino acids.

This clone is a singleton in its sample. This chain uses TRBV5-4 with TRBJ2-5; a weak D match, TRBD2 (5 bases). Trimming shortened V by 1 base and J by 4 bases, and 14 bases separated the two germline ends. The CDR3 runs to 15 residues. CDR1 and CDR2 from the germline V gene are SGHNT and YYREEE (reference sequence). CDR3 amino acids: CASSLLRAGGETQYF. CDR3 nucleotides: TGTGCCAGCAGCTTGCTGCGGGCCGGAGGAGAGACCCAGTACTTC.

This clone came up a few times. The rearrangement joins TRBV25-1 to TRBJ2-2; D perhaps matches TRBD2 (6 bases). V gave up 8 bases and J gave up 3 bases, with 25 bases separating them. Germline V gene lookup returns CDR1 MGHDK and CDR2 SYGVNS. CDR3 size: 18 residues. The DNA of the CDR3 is TGTGCCAGCTCTACTATAAATGCCGGGAGAACGGACACCGGGGAGCTGTTTTTT. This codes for CASSTINAGRTDTGELFF.

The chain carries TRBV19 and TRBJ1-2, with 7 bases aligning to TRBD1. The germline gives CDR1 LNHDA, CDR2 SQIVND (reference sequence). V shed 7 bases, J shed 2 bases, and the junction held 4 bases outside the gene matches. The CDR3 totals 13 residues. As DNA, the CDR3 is TGTGCCAGTACTCTGGACAGGAACTATGGCTACACCTTC. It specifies CASTLDRNYGYTF.

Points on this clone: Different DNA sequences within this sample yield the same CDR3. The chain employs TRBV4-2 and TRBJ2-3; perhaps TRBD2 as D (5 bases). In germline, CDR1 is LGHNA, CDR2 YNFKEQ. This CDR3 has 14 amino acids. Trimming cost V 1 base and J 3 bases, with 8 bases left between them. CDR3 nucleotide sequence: TGTGCCAGCAGCCAAGGGACTGGGACAGATACGCAGTATTTT. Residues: CASSQGTGTDTQYF.

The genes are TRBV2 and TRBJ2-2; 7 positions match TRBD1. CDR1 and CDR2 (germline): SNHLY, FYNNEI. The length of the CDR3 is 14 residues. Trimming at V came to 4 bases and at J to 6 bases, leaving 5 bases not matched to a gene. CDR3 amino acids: CASSVKQGPGELFF. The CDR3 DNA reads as TGTGCCAGCAGTGTTAAACAGGGGCCCGGGGAGCTGTTTTTT.

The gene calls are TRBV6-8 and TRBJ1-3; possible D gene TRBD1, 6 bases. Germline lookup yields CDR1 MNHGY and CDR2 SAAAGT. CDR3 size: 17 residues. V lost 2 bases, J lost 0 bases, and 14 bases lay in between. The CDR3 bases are TGTGCCAGCAGTTACCCCGGGGGGGCTAACTCTGGAAACACCATATATTTT. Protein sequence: CASSYPGGANSGNTIYF.

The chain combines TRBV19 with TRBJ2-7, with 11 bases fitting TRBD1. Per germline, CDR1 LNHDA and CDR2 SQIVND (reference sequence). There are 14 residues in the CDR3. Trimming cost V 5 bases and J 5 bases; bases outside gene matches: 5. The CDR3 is CASSFGQGADEQYF. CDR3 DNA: TGTGCCAGTAGTTTCGGACAGGGGGCCGACGAGCAGTACTTC.

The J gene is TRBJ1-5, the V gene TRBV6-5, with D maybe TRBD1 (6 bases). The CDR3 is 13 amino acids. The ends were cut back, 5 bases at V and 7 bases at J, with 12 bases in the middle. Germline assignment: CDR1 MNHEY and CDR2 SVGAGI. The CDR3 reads CASSRGEGQPQHF. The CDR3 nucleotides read TGTGCCAGCAGTAGGGGGGAGGGGCAGCCCCAGCATTTT.

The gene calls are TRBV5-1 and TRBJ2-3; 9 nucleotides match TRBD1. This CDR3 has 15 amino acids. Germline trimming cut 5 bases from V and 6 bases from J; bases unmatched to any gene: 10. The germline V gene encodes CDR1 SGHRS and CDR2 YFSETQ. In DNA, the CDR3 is TGCGCCAGCAGTGCCCTGACAGGGGGATGGGATACGCAGTATTTT. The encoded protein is CASSALTGGWDTQYF. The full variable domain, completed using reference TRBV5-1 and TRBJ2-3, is KAGVTQTPRYLIKTRGQQVTLSCSPISGHRSVSWYQQTPGQGLQFLFEYFSETQRNKGNFPGRFSGRQFSNSRSEMNVSTLELGDSALYLCASSALTGGWDTQYFGPGTRLTVL.

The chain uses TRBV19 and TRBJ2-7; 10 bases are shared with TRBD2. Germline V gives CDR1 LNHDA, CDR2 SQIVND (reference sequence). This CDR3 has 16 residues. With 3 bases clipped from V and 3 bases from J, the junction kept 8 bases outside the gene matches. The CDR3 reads CASSISSGRGIYEQYF. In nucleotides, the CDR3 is TGTGCCAGTAGTATCTCTAGCGGGAGAGGGATCTACGAGCAGTACTTC.